These 23 T cell receptor beta chains were all obtained from the same sample, sequenced in a study of T cells after yellow fever vaccination. In TCRdb, the 5' RACE reads were re-called with MiXCR into one record per CDR3 protein. This table has 500,000 to 650,000 distinct CDR3 sequences, around 16% appearing once. This specimen consisted of PBMCs, obtained about 5 days after the first yellow fever vaccination. The source of these receptors is a young man who received the YFV17D yellow fever vaccine.

This clonotype was seen a few times. The V gene is TRBV6-2 or TRBV6-3, the J gene TRBJ2-7; 13 positions match TRBD2. CDR1 is MNHEY, CDR2 SVGEGT, per germline. The CDR3 consists of 18 residues. V shed 6 bases, J shed 0 bases, and the junction held 11 bases outside the gene matches. The CDR3 nucleotides are TGTGCCAGCAGCCTCGGACTAGCGGGGGCGAGCAGCTCCTACGAGCAGTACGTC. Translation gives CASSLGLAGASSSYEQYV.

The CDR3 here is CASSQVPGSVETQYF. The CDR3 DNA is TGCGCCAGCAGCCAAGTACCAGGGTCGGTAGAGACCCAGTACTTC. V is TRBV4-1 and J is TRBJ2-5, with D perhaps TRBD1 (5 bases). The CDR3 covers 15 residues. Germline V gene lookup returns CDR1 MGHRA and CDR2 YSYEKL. The germline V and J ends were trimmed by 1 base and 4 bases, with 13 bases remaining between them.

This clonotype was seen ten or more times. The gene calls are TRBV3-1 and TRBJ1-2; no clear D gene. The CDR3 has 14 residues. The V end lost 0 bases, the J end lost 8 bases, and 13 bases lay between the germline ends. The germline V gene encodes CDR1 LGHDT and CDR2 YNNKEL (reference sequence). CDR3 in DNA: TGTGCCAGCAGCCAAGACAGTCTTTATAGCGGCTACACCTTC. This gives the protein CASSQDSLYSGYTF. Drawing the rest from reference TRBV3-1 and TRBJ1-2, the complete variable domain is DTAVSQTPKYLVTQMGNDKSIKCEQNLGHDTMYWYKQDSKKFLKIMFSYNNKELIINETVPNRFSPKSPDKAHLNLHINSLELGDSAVYFCASSQDSLYSGYTFGSGTRLTVV.

This rearrangement joins TRBV5-1 to TRBJ1-4; no clear D. This CDR3 is 11 amino acids long. Per the germline V gene, CDR1 is SGHRS and CDR2 is YFSETQ. V lost 3 bases to trimming and J lost 8 bases, with 5 bases between them. CDR3 residues: CASSSEEKLFF. For the CDR3, the DNA is TGCGCCAGCAGCTCCGAAGAAAAACTGTTTTTT.

The rearrangement links TRBV7-9 to TRBJ2-5; 8 bases line up with TRBD1. V was clipped by 1 base and J by 5 bases; unmatched bases: 12. The CDR3 loop spans 17 amino acids. CDR1 is SEHNR and CDR2 is FQNEAQ in the germline V gene (reference sequence). The CDR3: CASSLDIGQGISETQYF. CDR3 nucleotides: TGTGCCAGCAGCTTAGATATTGGACAGGGAATTAGTGAGACCCAGTACTTC.

The chain combines TRBV7-9 with TRBJ1-1; D call uncertain. The germline V gene encodes CDR1 SEHNR and CDR2 FQNEAQ (reference sequence). This CDR3 spans 13 amino acids. The germline V and J ends were trimmed by 3 bases and 7 bases, with 12 bases remaining between them. In DNA form, the CDR3 reads TGTGCCAGCAGCTTGGCGGTGTTGAATGAAGCTTTCTTT. Translated, it gives CASSLAVLNEAFF.

This chain uses TRBV4-1 with TRBJ2-1; no clear D gene. The ends were cut back, 2 bases at V and 8 bases at J, with 7 bases in the middle. This CDR3 spans 12 amino acids. The germline CDR1 and CDR2 sequences are MGHRA and YSYEKL. The CDR3 loop is CASSQIGYEQFF. The DNA for the CDR3 is TGCGCCAGCAGCCAAATAGGCTATGAGCAGTTCTTC.

V usage is TRBV7-9 and J usage is TRBJ2-1, with TRBD2 identical over 7 bases. This CDR3 region has 17 residues. V shed 1 base, J shed 7 bases, and the junction held 13 bases outside the gene matches. CDR1 is SEHNR, CDR2 FQNEAQ, per germline (reference sequence). CDR3 sequence reads: CASSLGSGGRRANEQFF. The CDR3 DNA follows: TGTGCCAGCAGCTTAGGGTCGGGGGGACGCCGTGCGAATGAGCAGTTCTTC.

This clonotype has more than one count but fewer than ten. CDR3 loop: CASRTSGVAQYF. CDR3 nucleotide sequence: TGTGCCAGCAGGACCTCAGGGGTTGCCCAGTACTTC. V gene TRBV5-5 combines with J gene TRBJ2-5; TRBD1 is a possible D gene (6 bases). Germline lookup yields CDR1 SGHKS and CDR2 YYEKEE (reference sequence). The CDR3 consists of 12 residues. Trimming cost V 5 bases and J 9 bases, with 14 bases left between them.

A few counts support this clonotype. The rearrangement links TRBV6-2 or TRBV6-3 to TRBJ2-5, with 9 bases matching TRBD1. V was clipped by 6 bases and J by 6 bases; unmatched bases: 2. Germline values: CDR1 MNHEY, CDR2 SVGEGT. The CDR3 has 12 residues. The CDR3 region has the DNA TGTGCCAGCAGGACAGGGGGACAGACCCAGTACTTC. Its translation: CASRTGGQTQYF.

This clonotype has only a few counts. This sequence joins TRBV6-1 and TRBJ1-1; D remains ambiguous. Trimming took 7 bases from V and 0 from J, leaving 9 bases between them. CDR1 is MNHNS, CDR2 SASEGT, per germline. This CDR3 region has 13 residues. The CDR3 loop is CASKTTMNTEAFF. Written as DNA, the CDR3 is TGTGCCAGCAAGACCACGATGAACACTGAAGCTTTCTTT.

This sequence joins TRBV20-1 and TRBJ2-5, with 15 bases fitting TRBD2. Germline V gives CDR1 DFQATT, CDR2 SNEGSKA (reference sequence). This CDR3 comprises 19 residues. V was clipped by 3 bases and J by 1 base; unmatched bases: 12. The CDR3: CSARDEGLAGGTFQETQYF. The CDR3, as DNA: TGCAGTGCTAGGGATGAAGGACTAGCGGGGGGGACCTTCCAAGAGACCCAGTACTTC.

This clonotype has just a few counts. The CDR3 region is CASSPSGGPQETQYF. CDR3 nucleotide sequence: TGTGCCAGCAGTCCCAGCGGGGGACCCCAAGAGACCCAGTACTTC. The chain is built from TRBV6-1 and TRBJ2-5; TRBD2 aligns across 8 bases. With 5 bases clipped from V and 1 base from J, the junction kept 6 bases outside the gene matches. In germline, CDR1 is MNHNS, CDR2 SASEGT. The CDR3 consists of 15 residues.

This clonotype was detected only a few times. This chain joins TRBV6-2 or TRBV6-3 and TRBJ2-3, with no clear D. V was clipped by 7 bases and J by 7 bases, with 9 bases between them. Germline V gives CDR1 MNHEY, CDR2 SVGEGT. The CDR3 is 11 residues long. CDR3 coding DNA: TGTGCCAGCACCTCCTTCTATACGCAGTATTTT. Protein: CASTSFYTQYF.

This clonotype was recorded at least ten times. The V call is TRBV23-1, the J call TRBJ1-5, with D uncertain. TRBV23-1 is an ORF, with its function uncertain. V gave up 3 bases and J gave up 2 bases, with 14 bases separating them. This CDR3 is built from 16 residues. The CDR3 nucleotides read TGCGCCAGCAGTCACCTGGACCGGAGGGGCAATCAGCCCCAGCATTTT. Translated: CASSHLDRRGNQPQHF.

This clonotype was seen many times. V gene TRBV18 combines with J gene TRBJ1-3, with 7 bases aligning to TRBD1. Germline V lookup: CDR1 KGHSH, CDR2 LQKENI. Trimming cost V 4 bases and J 0 bases; bases outside gene matches: 3. CDR3 size: 15 residues. CDR3 in DNA: TGTGCCAGCTCACTGGGGACAGACTCTGGAAACACCATATATTTT. Translating it yields CASSLGTDSGNTIYF.

This clonotype came up a few times. The gene calls are TRBV11-2 and TRBJ2-3, with 10 positions matching TRBD2. The CDR3 covers 18 residues. The V segment lost 1 base and the J segment 5 bases; nucleotides outside the gene matches: 12. Germline CDR1 SGHAT, CDR2 FQNNGV. The DNA for the CDR3 is TGTGCCAGCAGCTTAGTATTAGTAGCGGGGGGCCTACTAGATACGCAGTATTTT. Amino acids: CASSLVLVAGGLLDTQYF.

The table lists this clonotype with a few counts. The J gene is TRBJ2-2, the V gene TRBV6-1; maybe TRBD1 (6 bases). The germline CDR1 and CDR2 sequences are MNHNS and SASEGT. V lost 11 bases, J lost 3 bases, and 19 bases lay in between. This CDR3 has 15 residues. The CDR3 sequence: CAAHPGATYTGELFF. As DNA, the CDR3 is TGTGCCGCCCACCCAGGGGCGACTTACACCGGGGAGCTGTTTTTT.

J is TRBJ1-6 and V is TRBV5-1, with TRBD1 as a possible D gene (6 bases). This CDR3 region has 15 residues. Deletions cut 2 bases from V and 7 bases from J, with 13 bases between. Germline lookup yields CDR1 SGHRS and CDR2 YFSETQ. This CDR3 is CASSLEGRGNSPLHF. The CDR3 bases are TGCGCCAGCAGCTTAGAGGGAAGGGGGAATTCACCCCTCCACTTT.

This sequence joins TRBV7-8 and TRBJ1-5; TRBD1 is a possible D gene (6 bases). The germline V gene has CDR1 SGHVS and CDR2 FQNEAQ. The CDR3 is 13 amino acids. The V end was cut by 5 bases, the J end by 4 bases, with 9 bases between. As DNA, the CDR3 is TGTGCCAGCAGCGACAGGAGGAATCAGCCCCAGCATTTT. It is translated as CASSDRRNQPQHF.

In nucleotides, the CDR3 is TGTGCCAGCAGCTTAGCCCAGGTAGAGACCCAGTACTTC. Protein sequence: CASSLAQVETQYF. The chain carries TRBV7-2 and TRBJ2-5; D call uncertain. The germline gives CDR1 SGHTA, CDR2 FQGNSA. V gave up 0 bases and J gave up 4 bases, with 6 bases separating them. This CDR3 is 13 amino acids long.

The chain recombines TRBV7-3 with TRBJ2-3; 12 positions agree with TRBD2. The germline CDR1 and CDR2 sequences are SGHTA and FQGTGA. J was trimmed by 0 bases and V by 5 bases; bases with no gene match: 3. The CDR3 runs 16 residues. The CDR3: CASSVGTSGSTDTQYF. In nucleotides, the CDR3 is TGTGCCAGCAGCGTAGGGACTAGCGGGAGCACAGATACGCAGTATTTT.

This chain links TRBV5-1 with TRBJ2-5; TRBD2 aligns across 11 bases. Germline loops: CDR1 SGHRS, CDR2 YFSETQ. V lost 1 base, J lost 5 bases, and 7 bases stayed unmatched. This CDR3 comprises 16 residues. CDR3 coding DNA: TGCGCCAGCAGCTTGTTGGTAGCGGGGGGGCAGGAGACCCAGTACTTC. Residues: CASSLLVAGGQETQYF.